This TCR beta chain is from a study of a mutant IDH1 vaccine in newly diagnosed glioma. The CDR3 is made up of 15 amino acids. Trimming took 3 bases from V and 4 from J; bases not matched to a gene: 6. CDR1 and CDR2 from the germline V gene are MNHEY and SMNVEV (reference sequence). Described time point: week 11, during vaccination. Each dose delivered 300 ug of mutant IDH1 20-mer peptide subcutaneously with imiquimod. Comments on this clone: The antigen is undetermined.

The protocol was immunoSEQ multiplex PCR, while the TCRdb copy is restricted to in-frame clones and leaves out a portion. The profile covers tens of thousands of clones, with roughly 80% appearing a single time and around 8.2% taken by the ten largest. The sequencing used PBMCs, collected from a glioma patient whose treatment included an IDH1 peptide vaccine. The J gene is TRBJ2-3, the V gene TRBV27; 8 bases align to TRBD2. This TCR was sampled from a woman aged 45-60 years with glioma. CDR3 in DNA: TGTGCCAGCAGTTTTAGAGCGGGGGCAGCAGATACGCAGTATTTT. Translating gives CASSFRAGAADTQYF.